A single sample is the source of the 18 T cell receptor beta chains below, sequenced in a study of radiotherapy plus CTLA-4 blockade in lung cancer. The method was immunoSEQ multiplex PCR; TCRdb's version includes in-frame clones alone and lacks a portion of them. The sample carries roughly 50,000 clones, roughly three quarters recorded once. The specimen comprised peripheral blood, sampled from a patient treated with radiotherapy plus ipilimumab. The origin of the receptors is a human donor with non-small cell lung cancer who had stable disease on radiotherapy plus ipilimumab.

This chain connects TRBV7-2 to TRBJ1-2; D not resolved. The CDR3 has 16 amino acids. Per germline, CDR1 SGHTA and CDR2 FQGNSA. The V and J ends lost 1 base and 9 bases respectively, with 21 bases between them. The CDR3 region has the DNA TGTGCCAGCAGCTTAGGAGAACAGAGGCCCTCCGTGAGCTACACCTTC. This translates into CASSLGEQRPSVSYTF.

J is TRBJ2-1 and V is TRBV5-1; 13 bases agree with TRBD2. This CDR3 region has 16 residues. Germline CDR1 reads SGHRS; CDR2 reads YFSETQ. V was clipped by 4 bases and J by 7 bases; unmatched bases: 8. As DNA, the CDR3 is TGCGCCAGCAGCGCACCGGGACTAGCGGGGCTGAATGAGCAGTTCTTC. This gives the protein CASSAPGLAGLNEQFF.

The CDR3 reads CASTYFGSGDTEAFF. The CDR3 DNA sequence: TGTGCCAGCACCTATTTCGGTTCGGGAGACACTGAAGCTTTCTTT. V gene TRBV11-2 combines with J gene TRBJ1-1; no reliable D call. Germline V gene data show CDR1 as SGHAT and CDR2 as FQNNGV. This CDR3 has 15 amino acids. V shed 7 bases and J shed 3 bases, with 18 bases lying between them.

The CDR3 reads CASSLTPSGLAGNEQFF. DNA for the CDR3: TGTGCCAGCAGCTTAACCCCGTCGGGGCTAGCGGGGAATGAGCAGTTCTTC. V gene TRBV7-8 combines with J gene TRBJ2-1, with 9 bases fitting TRBD2. Germline lookup yields CDR1 SGHVS and CDR2 FQNEAQ. The CDR3 consists of 17 residues. V was pared by 2 bases and J by 7 bases, with 12 bases of the junction left unmatched.

The chain is built from TRBV7-2 and TRBJ2-1, with TRBD2 as a possible D gene (5 bases). CDR3 length: 14 residues. Between the trimmed V and J ends, which lost 5 bases and 5 bases, there was a span of 13 bases. CDR1 is SGHTA and CDR2 is FQGNSA in the germline V gene. The CDR3 protein is CASSPLNGNNEQFF. CDR3 in DNA: TGTGCCAGCAGCCCTCTCAACGGGAACAATGAGCAGTTCTTC.

This clone appeared a few times. This sequence joins TRBV15 and TRBJ1-4, with D uncertain. Trimming removed 4 bases from V and 0 bases from J, with 15 bases in between. CDR1 LNHNV and CDR2 YYDKDF come from the germline V gene (reference sequence). The CDR3 has 17 amino acids. The CDR3 protein is CATSTEVLLATNEKLFF. The CDR3 nucleotides are TGTGCCACCAGCACCGAGGTTCTCCTTGCAACTAATGAAAAACTGTTTTTT.

This clone was observed once. The rearrangement links TRBV5-6 to TRBJ2-2; D not resolved. Germline assignment: CDR1 SGHDT and CDR2 YYEEEE. The germline V and J ends were trimmed by 2 bases and 2 bases, with 13 bases remaining between them. This CDR3 region has 16 residues. This CDR3 reads CASSLYGRRNTGELFF. CDR3 DNA: TGTGCCAGCAGCTTATACGGGCGAAGAAACACCGGGGAGCTGTTTTTT.

With regard to this clone: At one end the junction does not follow the germline gene, possibly because of a read error. Written as DNA, the CDR3 is TGTGCCGGCAGGGGGGTGAGGGGTCAGCCCCAGCATTTT. This gives the protein CAGRGVRGQPQHF. The rearrangement joins TRBV6-1 to TRBJ1-5; 7 bases are a match to TRBD1. Germline loops: CDR1 MNHNS, CDR2 SASEGT. The CDR3 is made up of 13 amino acids.

V usage is TRBV19 and J usage is TRBJ2-3; TRBD2 matches 7 bases. V lost 4 bases, J lost 0 bases, and 7 bases stayed unmatched. Germline-derived CDR1 and CDR2 are LNHDA and SQIVND (reference sequence). The CDR3 covers 16 residues. For the CDR3, the DNA is TGTGCCAGTAGTAGGGGGGGAACTGCAAGCACAGATACGCAGTATTTT. Translating it yields CASSRGGTASTDTQYF.

The chain is built from TRBV5-4 and TRBJ2-7; 9 positions match TRBD2. Germline CDR1 and CDR2: SGHNT and YYREEE (reference sequence). V trimming: 7 bases; J trimming: 5 bases; junction bases outside the gene matches: 13. The CDR3 extends over 15 amino acids. Here the CDR3 DNA reads TGTGCCAGCTTTTCCCACCGAGCGGGGGGCCACGAGCAGTACTTC. Its translation is CASFSHRAGGHEQYF. The variable domain in full, with the rest retrieved from reference TRBV5-4 and TRBJ2-7, is ETGVTQSPTHLIKTRGQQVTLRCSSQSGHNTVSWYQQALGQGPQFIFQYYREEENGRGNFPPRFSGLQFPNYSSELNVNALELDDSALYLCASFSHRAGGHEQYFGPGTRLTVT.

V and J are TRBV28 and TRBJ2-5, with D uncertain. Trimming cost V 4 bases and J 2 bases, with 8 bases left between them. From germline, CDR1 is MDHEN and CDR2 SYDVKM. CDR3 length: 13 residues. This CDR3 is CASSYYGQETQYF. In nucleotides, the CDR3 is TGTGCCAGCAGTTATTACGGACAAGAGACCCAGTACTTC.

The V and J genes are TRBV27 and TRBJ1-2, with D uncertain. Germline lookup yields CDR1 MNHEY and CDR2 SMNVEV (reference sequence). The V end lost 0 bases, the J end lost 4 bases, and 6 bases lay between the germline ends. The CDR3 has 13 amino acids. CDR3 bases: TGTGCCAGCAGTTTATCCGGGCTCTATGGCTACACCTTC. Protein sequence: CASSLSGLYGYTF.

This rearrangement joins TRBV9 to TRBJ1-4; D is uncertain. V was shortened by 3 bases and J by 0 bases, with 9 bases between the two germline ends. The CDR3 sequence is 15 residues long. Germline lookup yields CDR1 SGDLS and CDR2 YYNGEE. The CDR3 loop is CASSEGPATNEKLFF. The CDR3 nucleotides are TGTGCCAGCAGCGAGGGTCCCGCAACTAATGAAAAACTGTTTTTT.

CDR3 sequence: CASSHGQGQPNQPQHF. The CDR3 bases are TGTGCCAGCTCTCATGGACAGGGACAACCTAATCAGCCCCAGCATTTT. The chain recombines TRBV18 with TRBJ1-5; 8 bases match TRBD1. The length of the CDR3 is 16 residues. The germline V gene has CDR1 KGHSH and CDR2 LQKENI. J lost 4 bases, V lost 6 bases, and 11 bases had no gene match.

V gene TRBV29-1 combines with J gene TRBJ1-1; D may be TRBD1 (6 bases). V lost 2 bases and J 5 bases, leaving 15 bases between the germline ends. Germline loops: CDR1 SQVTM, CDR2 ANQGSEA. The CDR3 contains 14 residues. The CDR3 protein is CSVEQVGGKTEAFF. CDR3 in DNA: TGCAGCGTTGAACAAGTAGGGGGAAAAACTGAAGCTTTCTTT.

The chain combines TRBV5-1 with TRBJ1-1, with a weak D call TRBD1 (6 bases). Germline CDR1 is SGHRS and CDR2 is YFSETQ. Trimming removed 2 bases at V and 4 bases at J, with 9 bases between. The length of the CDR3 is 13 residues. CDR3 residues: CASSFEGGTEAFF. In DNA, the CDR3 is TGCGCCAGCAGCTTTGAGGGGGGCACTGAAGCTTTCTTT.

The genes are TRBV30 and TRBJ1-5; D is perhaps TRBD1 (5 bases). Trimming stripped 1 base from V and 5 bases from J, with 9 bases between. The germline V gene encodes CDR1 GTSNPN and CDR2 SVGIG (reference sequence). This CDR3 spans 13 amino acids. The DNA for the CDR3 is TGTGCCTGGAGTGAAGGGGATTATCAGCCCCAGCATTTT. Translated: CAWSEGDYQPQHF.

This chain uses TRBV5-1 with TRBJ2-1, with a tentative D call TRBD2 (5 bases). Germline-derived CDR1 and CDR2 are SGHRS and YFSETQ. Trimming left V 5 bases short and J 2 bases short, with 14 bases between. The CDR3 has 15 amino acids. CDR3 loop: CASREDEVPYNEQFF. The CDR3 bases are TGCGCCAGCAGGGAGGACGAGGTCCCCTACAATGAGCAGTTCTTC. Full variable domain (remainder filled in from reference TRBV5-1 and TRBJ2-1): KAGVTQTPRYLIKTRGQQVTLSCSPISGHRSVSWYQQTPGQGLQFLFEYFSETQRNKGNFPGRFSGRQFSNSRSEMNVSTLELGDSALYLCASREDEVPYNEQFFGPGTRLTVL.